The clone carrying this T cell receptor (beta chain) occurred once. Profiling relied on immunoSEQ multiplex PCR, and the TCRdb table lists in-frame clones only, not all of them. The table shows 1 million to 1.2 million clones, with approximately 80% occurring only once. Losses at the gene ends were 8 bases for V and 3 bases for J; bases not matched to a gene: 4. The CDR3 covers 14 residues. Germline CDR1 and CDR2: SGHNT and YENEEA. The record originates from a study of shared clonotypes between healthy human individuals. V gene TRBV11-3 combines with J gene TRBJ2-2; 9 positions match TRBD2. The TCR originated in a man between 18 and 29 years old in good health. Some clones in this sample may be carry-over from other donors' samples. The sample consisted of memory CD4+ T cells from PBMCs. Subset given: CD45RA-negative fraction. The CDR3 spells CASRRGGDTGELFF. CDR3 nucleotide sequence: TGTGCCAGCCGGCGGGGGGGAGACACCGGGGAGCTGTTTTTT.